This paragraph reports one T cell receptor beta chain. The antigen is not known. The sample is drawn from a study of long-term antiretroviral therapy in people with HIV. Whole-study findings and limits: Diversity rose after ART but stayed below transplant donor controls. Repertoire composition at all time points was dominated by clones that had expanded before ART.

Each contributor possessed a minimum of one pre-ART and a minimum of two post-ART PBMC samples. Trimming left V 6 bases short and J 0 bases short, with 12 bases between. Germline V gene data show CDR1 as LNHDA and CDR2 as SQIVND (reference sequence). CDR3 length: 15 residues. They ran version v3.0 of the immunoSEQ assay at survey level. Some clones are missing from TCRdb's copy, which holds only in-frame ones; the method was immunoSEQ multiplex PCR. This repertoire shows 30,000 to 40,000 clones, about 88% found once; its top ten account for around 4.2%. Specimen: unsorted PBMCs, collected just before starting antiretroviral therapy. The chain uses TRBV19 and TRBJ1-3; maybe TRBD1 (5 bases). The clonotype comes from a woman between 18 and 30 years old with HIV. The CDR3 sequence: CASSPDIYSGNTIYF. DNA of the CDR3: TGTGCCAGTAGCCCGGACATTTACTCTGGAAACACCATATATTTT.